A single sample gave rise to the 8 T cell receptor beta chains below, sequenced in a study of T cell clonotyping in hematopoietic cell transplantation. The table came from immunoSEQ multiplex PCR; TCRdb's copy has only in-frame clones and leaves some out. The top ten hold about 21% of the sample, which has several thousand clones, under 20% seen once. The material was PBMCs, obtained 180 days after allogeneic stem cell transplant. The source is a male patient aged 18 to 35 who had an allogeneic stem cell transplant, so the T cells may come from the graft donor. Some clones in this sample may be carry-over from other donors' samples.

The chain recombines TRBV30 with TRBJ2-5, with 10 bases aligning to TRBD2. The J segment lost 9 bases and the V segment lost 1 base, leaving 8 bases of the junction unmatched. CDR3 length: 14 residues. Germline V gene lookup returns CDR1 GTSNPN and CDR2 SVGIG (reference sequence). In DNA, the CDR3 is TGTGCCTGGAGTGCGAGCGGGGGGGCGTTGGCCCAGTACTTC. Its protein product is CAWSASGGALAQYF.

The chain uses TRBV6-6 and TRBJ1-5; 7 positions agree with TRBD1. The ends lost 7 bases at V and 3 bases at J; junction bases unmatched: 3. CDR1 and CDR2 from the germline V gene are MNHNY and SVGAGI (reference sequence). This CDR3 region has 13 residues. CDR3 in DNA: TGTGCCAGCATGGGACAGCCCAATCAGCCCCAGCATTTT. Its translation is CASMGQPNQPQHF.

The chain combines TRBV30 with TRBJ1-5; no definite D call. CDR3 length: 13 amino acids. Germline assignment: CDR1 GTSNPN and CDR2 SVGIG (reference sequence). The V gene lost 0 bases and the J gene lost 15 bases, with 18 bases spanning the gap. The CDR3 sequence: CAWSVMGSGPPHF. CDR3 in DNA: TGTGCCTGGAGTGTAATGGGGTCCGGGCCGCCGCATTTT.

This clone has more than one count but fewer than ten. The rearrangement joins TRBV25-1 to TRBJ2-1, with D possibly called TRBD1 or TRBD2 (5 bases each). Trimming cost V 4 bases and J 1 base, with 14 bases left between them. Germline V gene sequence: CDR1 MGHDK, CDR2 SYGVNS. There are 16 residues in the CDR3. The CDR3 is CASSVGDVESYNEQFF. The CDR3 DNA sequence: TGTGCCAGCAGTGTCGGGGACGTCGAATCCTACAATGAGCAGTTCTTC.

The rearrangement links TRBV6-5 to TRBJ2-7; 7 bases agree with TRBD1. There are 14 residues in the CDR3. Trimming removed 4 bases from V and 1 base from J; junction bases left unmatched: 4. Germline V CDR1 and CDR2: MNHEY, SVGAGI. The CDR3 here is CASSSQGRSYEQYF. CDR3 bases: TGTGCCAGCAGTTCACAGGGGCGGTCCTACGAGCAGTACTTC.

With respect to this clone: A junction boundary mismatches the germline segment, possibly from a read error. This rearrangement joins TRBV30 to TRBJ2-5; no clear D gene. The end of the DNA aligns better with TRBJ2-7, so the J call may be wrong. This CDR3 spans 14 amino acids. Germline V lookup: CDR1 GTSNPN, CDR2 SVGIG (reference sequence). DNA for the CDR3: TGTGCCTGGAGTTTCTACGTGGCCTCCGACGAGCAGTACTTC. This gives the protein CAWSFYVASDEQYF.

This clone has more than one count but fewer than ten. The rearrangement links TRBV30 to TRBJ1-2; maybe TRBD1 (5 bases). The CDR3 consists of 13 residues. Germline CDR1 is GTSNPN and CDR2 is SVGIG (reference sequence). Deletions cut 3 bases from V and 8 bases from J, with 16 bases between. CDR3 loop: CAWSATRDHGYTF. In nucleotides, the CDR3 is TGTGCCTGGAGCGCCACCCGGGACCACGGCTACACCTTC.

In this sample, this clone turned up a few times. The rearrangement joins TRBV30 to TRBJ2-4, with D perhaps TRBD1 or TRBD2 (6 bases each). Trimming left V 4 bases short and J 3 bases short, with 13 bases between. There are 14 residues in the CDR3. CDR1 is GTSNPN, CDR2 SVGIG, per germline (reference sequence). The CDR3: CAWNWGRGKNIQYF. For the CDR3, the DNA is TGTGCCTGGAACTGGGGGCGGGGCAAAAACATTCAGTACTTC.